This T cell receptor (beta chain) appears in the sequencing data of a study of blood T cells in healthy people across ages. Together with a sample-barcoded 5' primer, a J-beta primer mix was included in a second PCR lasting about 6 to 11 cycles. Template switching added a 12-random-nucleotide identifier to every cDNA molecule. Each CDR3 protein is one row after TCRdb ran MiXCR on the 5' RACE reads. The sample consists of roughly 730,000 distinct CDR3 sequences, approximately 53% of them appearing once. Peripheral blood samples of 9 to 10 milliliters were drawn from each donor. Notes on the study in general: Age showed a roughly linear inverse relationship with TCR beta diversity per million T cells.

The CDR3 is made up of 18 amino acids. V lost 6 bases and J 5 bases, leaving 28 bases between the germline ends. There are a few counts of this clonotype. What it binds is unknown. This TCR was recovered from a man aged 35 to 55 in good health. This sequence joins TRBV12-3 or TRBV12-4 and TRBJ1-2; tentative D call: TRBD1 (6 bases). Material: blood. CDR3 amino acids: CASRKPFRGGAPSYGYTF. CDR3 in DNA: TGTGCCAGCAGGAAGCCATTCAGGGGCGGCGCCCCAAGTTATGGCTACACCTTC.